This T cell receptor (beta chain) appears in the sequencing data of a study of shared clonotypes between healthy human individuals. TCRdb's copy holds only in-frame clones and misses some; the assay was immunoSEQ multiplex PCR. The sample lists hundreds of thousands of clones; approximately 79% were seen once. Only Caucasian adults living in Nashville, Tennessee served as donors. The split of CD4+ cells yielded CD45RA+ naive and CD45RA-negative memory subsets. The CDR3 totals 15 residues. V was cut by 6 bases and J by 5 bases, with 19 bases left in between. Germline V gene sequence: CDR1 MNHEY, CDR2 SVGAGI. About this clone itself: What it binds is unknown.

Study-level points and caveats: Generation of non-shared clonotypes was less probable than generation of clonotypes shared by all four donors.

The rearrangement uses TRBV6-5 and TRBJ2-5; D tentatively reads TRBD1 or TRBD2 (5 bases each). Sequencing was done on a sample of memory CD4+ T cells sorted from blood. Subset indicated: CD45RA-negative fraction. This sequence originates from a woman aged 25-40 years in good health. The CDR3 region is CASSSGFGGRETQYF. In nucleotides, the CDR3 is TGTGCCAGCAGCTCTGGGTTTGGGGGTCGGGAGACCCAGTACTTC.